This T cell receptor (beta chain) came from a study of Graves' ophthalmopathy and Graves' hyperthyroidism. On the study more broadly: The study drew peripheral blood at initial diagnosis, before any treatment. General study results and limits: The model flagged ophthalmopathy progression at roughly 70% sensitivity and around 72% specificity.

Germline-derived CDR1 and CDR2 are MNHEY and SVGEGT. This CDR3 has 16 amino acids. Trimming cost V 8 bases and J 7 bases; bases outside gene matches: 18. In its sample, this clonotype was seen many times. The antigen is not known. Cases classed as stable hyperthyroidism had no ophthalmopathy within 18 months of follow-up. Patients with other autoimmune diseases, uncontrolled infections, pregnancy or lactation were excluded. The authors amplified TCR beta CDR3 regions from RNA transcripts. HTBI primers served in a first-round RT-PCR, which a second-round multiplex PCR followed. TCRdb reanalysed the multiplex PCR reads using MiXCR and keeps one entry per CDR3 protein. The sample records fewer than 650,000 distinct CDR3 sequences, over 20% being singletons.

The specimen was peripheral blood. The chain joins TRBV6-2 or TRBV6-3 to TRBJ1-1, with 8 bases aligning to TRBD1. This sequence was found in a woman aged 18-35 years with stable Graves' hyperthyroidism. Some clones in this sample may be carry-over from other donors' samples. CDR3 loop: CASRTLLITGTGEAFF. CDR3 DNA: TGTGCCAGCCGAACCCTTCTAATTACCGGGACAGGTGAAGCTTTCTTT.